The rows below give T cell receptor beta chains drawn from one sample of a study of blood T cell repertoires in COVID-19. Data came from immunoSEQ multiplex PCR; TCRdb stores just in-frame clones and leaves some out. In the table there are 200,000 to 300,000 clones, roughly 79% of which are singletons. Sequences were obtained from peripheral blood. The receptors come from a woman older than 75 with COVID-19, enrolled during active disease. CDR3s include the opening cysteine and the closing phenylalanine or tryptophan. Each record gives: J gene, clone size, V gene, D gene, CDR3 DNA, CDR3 protein. D genes are given only for firm matches. Rows may omit the clone size; those that give it use once, few, many or a size class.

TRBJ1-1 - TRBV5-1 - TGCGCCAGCAGCTTGGCCCCCCTGACAGGGAACACTGAAGCTTTCTTT CASSLAPLTGNTEAFF
TRBJ1-2 - TRBV12-5 - TGTGCTAGTGGTTTGAACGGTCCCGGGGGCTACACCTTC CASGLNGPGGYTF
TRBJ1-2 - TRBV27 TRBD1 TGTGCCAGCAGTAAAATACAGGGGAATGGCTACACCTTC CASSKIQGNGYTF
TRBJ2-2 - TRBV5-1 - TGCGCCAGCAGCTTGGGACTTGTTCGGACCGGGGAGCTGTTTTTT CASSLGLVRTGELFF
TRBJ2-7 - TRBV6-4 TRBD1 TGTGCCACCTCGGGACAGGGAGGCGAGCAGTACTTC CATSGQGGEQYF
TRBJ2-7 few TRBV28 TRBD2 TGTGCCAGCTGTCCCGGACTAGCGTACGAGCAGTACTTC CASCPGLAYEQYF
TRBJ1-1 - TRBV12-5 TRBD1 TGTGCTAGTGGTTTGGGGACAGGGGGCGGATTCGGGAACACTGAAGCTTTCTTT CASGLGTGGGFGNTEAFF
TRBJ2-7 - TRBV18 TRBD2 TGTGCCAGCTCACCAGGACTAGCGGTATACGAGCAGTACTTC CASSPGLAVYEQYF
TRBJ2-5 - TRBV5-1 - TGCGCCAGCAGCTTGGGGAGACAGAAAGAGACCCAGTACTTC CASSLGRQKETQYF
TRBJ2-5 - TRBV28 TRBD1 TGTGCCAGCAGCCCTCTCCCGGGACAGGGACCTAGGACCCAGTACTTC CASSPLPGQGPRTQYF
TRBJ1-4 - TRBV6-5 TRBD1 TGTGCCAGCAGCCAGGGACAGGGCGGAGAAAAACTGTTTTTT CASSQGQGGEKLFF
TRBJ2-5 - TRBV19 - TGTGCCAGTAGTATCGCGACTAGTAGCGAGACCCAGTACTTC CASSIATSSETQYF
TRBJ2-6 - TRBV19 TRBD1 TGTGCCAGTAGTATCCAACCGGGACAGTCTCCTTGGGGGGCCAACGTCCTGACTTTC CASSIQPGQSPWGANVLTF
TRBJ1-2 - TRBV9 - TGTGCCAGCAGCGCCGGGGGGGTTAACTATGGCTACACCTTC CASSAGGVNYGYTF
TRBJ2-2 - TRBV28 TRBD1 TGTGCCAGCAGTTTTGGGGACAGAGTCACCGGGGAGCTGTTTTTT CASSFGDRVTGELFF
TRBJ2-3 - TRBV18 TRBD1 TGTGCCAGCTCCCCTAAGCTCAGGGGGCTAGATACGCAGTATTTT CASSPKLRGLDTQYF
TRBJ2-2 - TRBV7-9 TRBD2 TGTGCCAGCAGCCGACTAGCGGGAGCCGGGGAGCTGTTTTTT CASSRLAGAGELFF
TRBJ2-7 once TRBV29-1 - TGCAGCGTTGAAGCCTCAGATTCCTACGAGCAGTACTTC CSVEASDSYEQYF
TRBJ1-5 - TRBV19 - TGTGCCAGTAGTACAACAGGGACCAATCAGCCCCAGCATTTT CASSTTGTNQPQHF
TRBJ2-7 - TRBV28 TRBD2 TGTGCCAGCAGTTCTAGCGGGGGATACGAGCAGTACTTC CASSSSGGYEQYF
TRBJ1-5 few TRBV5-1 - TGCGCCAGCAGCTTGCTCCCGAATCAGCCCCAGCATTTT CASSLLPNQPQHF
TRBJ1-1 - TRBV28 - TGTGCCAGCGGGCGACAGGCCAGGGAGGAAGCTTTCTTT CASGRQAREEAFF
TRBJ2-5 - TRBV7-3 TRBD2 TGTGCCAGCAGCTTAAGGGGAGCGGGGGATATCCAAGAGACCCAGTACTTC CASSLRGAGDIQETQYF
TRBJ1-6 - TRBV3-1/TRBV3-2 - TGTGCCAGCAGCCAAGAACTTCCCAATTCACCCCTCCACTTT CASSQELPNSPLHF
TRBJ2-1 - TRBV4-1 TRBD2 TGCGCCAGCAGCCAAAATCCCGGGACTAGCTACAATGAGCAGTTCTTC CASSQNPGTSYNEQFF
TRBJ2-1 - TRBV7-9 TRBD1 TGTGCCAGCAGCACGGATCAGGGGGCTTGGCAGTTCTTC CASSTDQGAWQFF
TRBJ2-7 - TRBV5-1 - TGCGCCAGCGGGAGAGGGCCCTACGAGCAGTACTTC CASGRGPYEQYF
TRBJ2-7 few TRBV4-1 TRBD1 TGCGCCAGCAGCCGAGGGGGACAGGGGGCGTACGAGCAGTACTTC CASSRGGQGAYEQYF
TRBJ2-1 - TRBV21-1 - TGTGCCAGCAGCAAACGGGTCGCAGGGAACTACAATGAGCAGTTCTTC CASSKRVAGNYNEQFF
TRBJ2-7 - TRBV18 TRBD1 TGTGCCAGCTCCCCAAGGACAGGAGAGTACGAGCAGTACTTC CASSPRTGEYEQYF
TRBJ1-5 - TRBV28 - TGTGCCAGCACAGAGGGGGGGCAGCCCCAGCATTTT CASTEGGQPQHF
TRBJ1-4 - TRBV28 TRBD1 TGTGCCAGCACCCCCCCAGGGGGCCTAGATGAAAAACTGTTTTTT CASTPPGGLDEKLFF
TRBJ1-5 - TRBV6-2/TRBV6-3 - TGTGCCAGCAGTTACTCTTCCAGGGGACCCGAGCTGTATAGCAATCAGCCCCAGCATTTT CASSYSSRGPELYSNQPQHF
TRBJ1-5 - TRBV5-4 TRBD1 TGTGCCAGCAGTTTGGACAGGTCCAATCAGCCCCAGCATTTT CASSLDRSNQPQHF
TRBJ1-5 - TRBV18 TRBD1 TGTGCCAGCTCACCTCAGGGGGCGCGACAGCCCCAGCATTTT CASSPQGARQPQHF
TRBJ1-5 - TRBV20-1 TRBD1 TGCAGTGCTAGTTCGAACAGCCCGACAGGGGATCAGCCCCAGCATTTT CSASSNSPTGDQPQHF
TRBJ1-5 - TRBV7-2 TRBD1 TGTGCCAGCAGCCCTACCGGGACAGGGAATCAGCCCCAGCATTTT CASSPTGTGNQPQHF
TRBJ1-4 - TRBV5-1 - TGCGCCAGCAGGGGTCGACGGGGAGCAACTAATGAAAAACTGTTTTTT CASRGRRGATNEKLFF
TRBJ2-1 - TRBV6-2/TRBV6-3 - TGTGCCAGCAGTACATACAATGAGCAGTTCTTC CASSTYNEQFF
TRBJ1-4 few TRBV28 - TGTGCCAGCAGTTTTCGACGAACAGGGATGGTTGAAAAACTGTTTTTT CASSFRRTGMVEKLFF
TRBJ2-3 - TRBV11-3 TRBD2 TGTGCCAGCAGCTCCCGGACTAGCGGGGGGCCAACCACAGATACGCAGTATTTT CASSSRTSGGPTTDTQYF
TRBJ2-7 once TRBV5-1 - TGCGCCAGCAGCTTGGGGGCTGCCCCCCCCTACGAGCAGTACTTC CASSLGAAPPYEQYF
TRBJ1-5 - TRBV25-1 - TGTGCCTCGGGTCAGCCCCAGCATTTT CASGQPQHF
TRBJ1-1 - TRBV24-1 TRBD1 TGTGCCACCAGTGATCCCCGACAGGGGGCGATGGAAGCTTTCTTT CATSDPRQGAMEAFF
TRBJ1-5 once TRBV19 TRBD1 TGTGCCAGTACCCTTGGACAGGGAGGGTATCAGCCCCAGCATTTT CASTLGQGGYQPQHF
TRBJ1-1 - TRBV5-1 - TGCGCCAGCAGCCTGGGGGTCCTGGGGCTGGTCACTGAAGCTTTCTTT CASSLGVLGLVTEAFF
TRBJ1-4 once TRBV20-1 - TGCAGTGCTAGTGTCAGACAGTCCTCCGATAATGAAAAACTGTTTTTT CSASVRQSSDNEKLFF
TRBJ1-2 - TRBV5-1 TRBD1 TGCGCCAGCAGCCCCACCGACAGGGGATGGGCTGGCTACACCTTC CASSPTDRGWAGYTF
TRBJ1-1 - TRBV10-2 - TGCGCCAGCAGTGATGAGGGGAGGGCGAACACTGAAGCTTTCTTT CASSDEGRANTEAFF
TRBJ2-1 once TRBV28 TRBD2 TGTGCCATCGCTCGACCGGGACTAGCGGGAGCGGGCAATGAGCAGTTCTTC CAIARPGLAGAGNEQFF
TRBJ2-1 - TRBV5-4 TRBD2 TGTGCCAGCAGCCCGGGACTAGCGGACTACAATGAGCAGTTCTTC CASSPGLADYNEQFF
TRBJ1-2 - TRBV10-2 TRBD1 TGCGCCAGCAGTGATGAAAGGACAGGATACCCTACCTTC CASSDERTGYPTF
TRBJ1-2 - TRBV9 TRBD1 TGTGCCAGCAGCGCCTCCGACAGGGGAGTGAATGGCTACACCTTC CASSASDRGVNGYTF
TRBJ1-4 - TRBV5-4 TRBD1 TGTGCCAGCAGCCCCACAGGGGGCATAGGGAATGAAAAACTGTTTTTT CASSPTGGIGNEKLFF
TRBJ2-7 few TRBV5-4 - TGTGCCAGCAGCTTGGAACTAGGGAAATACGAGCAGTACTTC CASSLELGKYEQYF
TRBJ1-2 - TRBV28 - TGTGCCAGCAGTTTGGTAGGGCGGGCTAACTATGGCTACACCTTC CASSLVGRANYGYTF
TRBJ1-5 few TRBV6-5 - TGTGCCAGCAGTTACTCTCGGGATAGCAATCAGCCCCAGCATTTT CASSYSRDSNQPQHF
TRBJ1-4 - TRBV6-5 - TGTGCCAGCTCCCTAGAGGGATTTAATGAAAAACTGTTTTTT CASSLEGFNEKLFF
TRBJ2-1 - TRBV5-1 TRBD2 TGCGCCAGCAGCTCCGGGACTAGCGGGTCTCTCTCCTACAATGAGCAGTTCTTC CASSSGTSGSLSYNEQFF
TRBJ1-2 - TRBV21-1 - TGTGCCAATAAGGGAGAACCCGGGCCTAACTATGGCTACACCTTC CANKGEPGPNYGYTF